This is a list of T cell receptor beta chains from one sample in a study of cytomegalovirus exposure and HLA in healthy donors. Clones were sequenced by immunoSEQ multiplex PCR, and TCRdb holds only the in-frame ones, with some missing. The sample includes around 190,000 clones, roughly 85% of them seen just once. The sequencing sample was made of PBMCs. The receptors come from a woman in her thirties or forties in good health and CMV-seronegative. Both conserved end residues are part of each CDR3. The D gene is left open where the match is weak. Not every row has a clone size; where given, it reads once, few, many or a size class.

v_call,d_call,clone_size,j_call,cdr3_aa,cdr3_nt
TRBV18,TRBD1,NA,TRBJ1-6,CASSRDSRNSPLHF,TGTGCCAGCTCACGGGACAGTCGTAATTCACCCCTCCACTTT
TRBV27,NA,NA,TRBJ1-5,CASSRGGRLGQPQHF,TGTGCCAGCAGTAGGGGGGGGCGCTTGGGTCAGCCCCAGCATTTT
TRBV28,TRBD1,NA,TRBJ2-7,CASREQGPLVEQYF,TGTGCCAGCAGGGAACAGGGGCCCCTTGTGGAGCAGTACTTC
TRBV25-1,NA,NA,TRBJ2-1,CASMNRVAVGEQFF,TGTGCCAGCATGAACAGGGTGGCGGTTGGAGAGCAGTTCTTC
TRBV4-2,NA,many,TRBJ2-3,CASSHSGGTDTQYF,TGTGCCAGCAGCCACTCCGGGGGCACAGATACGCAGTATTTT
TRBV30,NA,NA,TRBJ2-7,CAWSVLISYEQYF,TGTGCCTGGAGTGTCCTTATCTCCTACGAGCAGTACTTC
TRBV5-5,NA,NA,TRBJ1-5,CASSLERSQPQHF,TGTGCCAGCAGCTTGGAGAGGAGTCAGCCCCAGCATTTT
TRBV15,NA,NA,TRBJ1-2,CATSKGGNHYGYTF,TGTGCCACCAGCAAGGGCGGGAATCACTATGGCTACACCTTC
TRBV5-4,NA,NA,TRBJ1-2,CASSLTGTSGRYTF,TGTGCCAGCAGTTTGACCGGGACATCTGGCCGCTACACCTTC
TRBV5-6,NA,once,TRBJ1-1,CASSGTGKREKTEAFF,TGTGCCAGCAGCGGAACAGGGAAAAGGGAGAAGACTGAAGCTTTCTTT
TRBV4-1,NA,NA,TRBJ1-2,CASTGGREIGYTF,TGCGCCAGCACGGGCGGACGGGAGATTGGCTACACCTTC
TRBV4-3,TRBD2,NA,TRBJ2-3,CASSQGWEGRDRWTFTDTQYF,TGCGCCAGCAGCCAAGGATGGGAGGGGCGGGATCGGTGGACCTTCACAGATACGCAGTATTTT
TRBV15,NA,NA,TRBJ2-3,CATSRGPGETDTQYF,TGTGCCACCAGCAGGGGGCCCGGAGAAACAGATACGCAGTATTTT
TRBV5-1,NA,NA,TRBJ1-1,CASSLQVSNTEAFF,TGCGCCAGCAGCTTACAGGTATCGAACACTGAAGCTTTCTTT
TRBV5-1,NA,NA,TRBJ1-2,CASGVGGGQNYGYTF,TGCGCCAGCGGAGTAGGCGGGGGACAAAACTATGGCTACACCTTC
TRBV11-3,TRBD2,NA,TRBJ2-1,CASSLGTSGGSYNEQFF,TGTGCCAGCAGCTTAGGGACTAGCGGGGGGTCATACAATGAGCAGTTCTTC
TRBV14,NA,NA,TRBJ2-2,CATTGSLNTGELFF,TGTGCCACCACGGGGTCCTTGAACACCGGGGAGCTGTTTTTT
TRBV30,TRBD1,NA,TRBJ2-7,CAWSVVQGNEQYF,TGTGCCTGGAGTGTAGTACAGGGGAACGAGCAGTACTTC
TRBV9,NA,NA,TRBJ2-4,CASSVDWGGIQYF,TGTGCCAGCAGCGTTGACTGGGGCGGCATTCAGTACTTC
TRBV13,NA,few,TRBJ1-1,CASSLARNTEAFF,TGTGCCAGCAGCTTAGCGCGGAACACTGAAGCTTTCTTT
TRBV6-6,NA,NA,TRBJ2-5,CASSSHPQGQETQYF,TGTGCCAGCAGTTCACACCCCCAGGGCCAAGAGACCCAGTACTTC
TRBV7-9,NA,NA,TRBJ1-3,CASSPFPGGELSGNTIYF,TGTGCCAGCAGCCCTTTTCCTGGGGGGGAACTCTCTGGAAACACCATATATTTT
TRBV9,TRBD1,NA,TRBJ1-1,CASSVGLQGDDTEAFF,TGTGCCAGCAGCGTAGGGCTTCAGGGGGATGACACTGAAGCTTTCTTT
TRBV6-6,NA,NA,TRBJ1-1,CASPGLGVNTEAFF,TGTGCCAGCCCAGGATTGGGAGTGAACACTGAAGCTTTCTTT
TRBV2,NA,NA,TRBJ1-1,CASSEALQGQTEAFF,TGTGCCAGCAGTGAAGCGCTTCAGGGGCAGACTGAAGCTTTCTTT
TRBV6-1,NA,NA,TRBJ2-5,CASSDQRVGTQYF,TGTGCCAGCAGTGACCAGCGGGTAGGGACCCAGTACTTC
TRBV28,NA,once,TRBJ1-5,CASSFGRRQLNQPQHF,TGTGCCAGCAGTTTCGGCCGGCGCCAACTAAATCAGCCCCAGCATTTT
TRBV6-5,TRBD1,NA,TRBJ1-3,CASRETGRGNTIYF,TGTGCCAGCAGGGAGACAGGGAGAGGAAACACCATATATTTT
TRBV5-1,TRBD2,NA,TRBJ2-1,CASSLGLAGDYNEQFF,TGCGCCAGCAGCTTGGGACTAGCGGGGGATTACAATGAGCAGTTCTTC
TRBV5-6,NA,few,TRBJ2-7,CASSIGQSSYEQYF,TGTGCCAGCAGCATCGGACAGTCCTCCTACGAGCAGTACTTC
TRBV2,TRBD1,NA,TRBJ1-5,CASRAGGAFQPQHF,TGTGCCAGCAGGGCAGGGGGCGCGTTTCAGCCCCAGCATTTT
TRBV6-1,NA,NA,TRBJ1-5,CASSDGISFGQPQHF,TGTGCCAGCAGCGACGGGATCTCATTTGGGCAGCCCCAGCATTTT
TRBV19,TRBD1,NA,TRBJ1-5,CASTDRRSQPQHF,TGTGCCAGTACGGACAGGAGGTCCCAGCCCCAGCATTTT
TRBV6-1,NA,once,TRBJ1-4,CASSEPYRSTNEKLFF,TGTGCCAGCAGTGAGCCGTACAGATCAACTAATGAAAAACTGTTTTTT
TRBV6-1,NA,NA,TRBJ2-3,CASTPAGNTDTQYF,TGTGCCAGCACCCCTGCGGGAAACACAGATACGCAGTATTTT
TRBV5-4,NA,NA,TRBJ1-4,CASSLRAGVNEKLFF,TGTGCCAGCAGCTTGCGGGCAGGGGTTAATGAAAAACTGTTTTTT